Following are 9 T cell receptor beta chains from one sample sequenced in a study of blood T cell repertoires in COVID-19. Profiling relied on immunoSEQ multiplex PCR, and the TCRdb table lists in-frame clones only, not all of them. The data contain about 240,000 clones, under 90% of them singletons. Sequencing used PBMCs or T cells enriched from blood (not recorded which). The receptors were sampled from a middle-aged woman who had been exposed to COVID-19.

The chain recombines TRBV6-4 with TRBJ2-1; TRBD1 agrees at 12 bases. V lost 5 bases and J lost 8; bases outside the gene matches: 10. The CDR3 is 16 residues long. CDR1 is MRHNA, CDR2 SNTAGT, per germline. CDR3 region: CASSRTGTGGFDEQFF. In DNA form, the CDR3 reads TGTGCCAGCAGTCGCACCGGGACAGGGGGCTTTGATGAGCAGTTCTTC.

V is TRBV25-1 and J is TRBJ1-4, with 12 bases fitting TRBD1. V lost 3 bases to trimming and J lost 7 bases; unmatched junction nucleotides: 6. The CDR3 is made up of 16 amino acids. CDR1 and CDR2 from the germline V gene are MGHDK and SYGVNS. The CDR3 reads CASSDPGTGGGEKLFF. DNA of the CDR3: TGTGCCAGCAGTGATCCCGGGACAGGGGGCGGTGAAAAACTGTTTTTT.

A single count supports this clone. The chain links TRBV12-3 or TRBV12-4 to TRBJ1-1, with D perhaps matching TRBD1 (5 bases). V was cut by 7 bases and J by 8 bases, with 11 bases left in between. The CDR3 loop spans 11 amino acids. For the CDR3, the DNA is TGTGCCAGCACCTCAGGGTCAGAAGCTTTCTTT. Protein product: CASTSGSEAFF.

The chain employs TRBV18 and TRBJ1-2; D unclear. In germline, CDR1 is KGHSH, CDR2 LQKENI. The CDR3 runs to 15 residues. The V end lost 5 bases, the J end lost 0 bases, and 13 bases lay between the germline ends. Written as DNA, the CDR3 is TGTGCCAGCTCATCCACTACTCCGTCTAACTATGGCTACACCTTC. As protein: CASSSTTPSNYGYTF.

The chain employs TRBV28 and TRBJ2-7, with TRBD1 as a possible D gene (6 bases). CDR3 length: 12 amino acids. The V and J ends lost 2 bases and 10 bases respectively, with 12 bases between them. Per the germline V gene, CDR1 is MDHEN and CDR2 is SYDVKM. CDR3 in DNA: TGTGCCAGCAGTTTACAGGACAGAGGTCAGTACTTC. Protein product: CASSLQDRGQYF. Full variable domain (outside the CDR3, taken from reference TRBV28 and TRBJ2-7): DVKVTQSSRYLVKRTGEKVFLECVQDMDHENMFWYRQDPGLGLRLIYFSYDVKMKEKGDIPEGYSVSREKKERFSLILESASTNQTSMYLCASSLQDRGQYFGPGTRLTVT.

The chain combines TRBV18 with TRBJ1-5, with 9 bases identical to TRBD1. V lost 3 bases to trimming and J lost 6 bases; unmatched junction nucleotides: 9. CDR1 and CDR2 from the germline V gene are KGHSH and LQKENI. CDR3 length equals 16 residues. In nucleotides, the CDR3 is TGTGCCAGCTCACCCCCTCCGGGACAGGGCCGTCAGCCCCAGCATTTT. It yields the protein CASSPPPGQGRQPQHF.

This chain connects TRBV12-5 to TRBJ2-3; 10 nucleotides align to TRBD2. From germline, CDR1 is LGHNT and CDR2 FRNRAP. Trimming took 3 bases from V and 2 from J; bases not matched to a gene: 5. CDR3 length equals 16 residues. CDR3 sequence reads: CASGFSLAGFTDTQYF. The CDR3, as DNA: TGTGCTAGTGGTTTTTCACTAGCGGGGTTCACAGATACGCAGTATTTT. The entire variable domain, with the rest obtained from reference TRBV12-5 and TRBJ2-3, is as follows: DARVTQTPRHKVTEMGQEVTMRCQPILGHNTVFWYRQTMMQGLELLAYFRNRAPLDDSGMPKDRFSAEMPDATLATLKIQPSEPRDSAVYFCASGFSLAGFTDTQYFGPGTRLTVL.

V usage is TRBV4-2 and J usage is TRBJ1-4; D not certain. Trimming removed 0 bases from V and 0 bases from J, with 5 bases in between. This CDR3 is 15 amino acids long. The V gene's germline CDR1 is LGHNA and CDR2 YNFKEQ. The CDR3, as DNA: TGTGCCAGCAGCCAAGATCAGGCAACTAATGAAAAACTGTTTTTT. This encodes CASSQDQATNEKLFF.

The chain employs TRBV5-6 and TRBJ2-2; D remains unclear. Germline loops: CDR1 SGHDT, CDR2 YYEEEE. The CDR3 consists of 16 residues. The V gene lost 2 bases and the J gene lost 6 bases, with 17 bases spanning the gap. CDR3 sequence (DNA): TGTGCCAGCAGCTTTTCCCACACAGTGGCATCCGGGGAGCTGTTTTTT. It translates to CASSFSHTVASGELFF. The complete variable domain, with remaining parts taken from reference TRBV5-6 and TRBJ2-2, reads DAGVTQSPTHLIKTRGQQVTLRCSPKSGHDTVSWYQQALGQGPQFIFQYYEEEERQRGNFPDRFSGHQFPNYSSELNVNALLLGDSALYLCASSFSHTVASGELFFGEGSRLTVL.